Listed below are T cell receptor beta chains from one sample, sequenced in a study of blood T cell repertoires in COVID-19. TCRdb's table, derived via immunoSEQ multiplex PCR, lists solely in-frame clones and lacks some. The data contain more than 150,000 clones, around 83% of them singletons. Material for sequencing was peripheral blood. All receptors derive from a woman between 35 and 50 years old with acute or convalescent COVID-19. Each CDR3 is given with its conserved first and last residue. The order of the fields is J gene, clone size, V gene, D gene, CDR3 protein, CDR3 DNA. The D gene is left open where the match is weak. Expanded clones get a size class; other rows say once, few or many, or leave the size out.

TRBJ2-5	NA	TRBV19	TRBD2	CASNRQTGGQETQYF	TGTGCCAGTAACCGTCAAACGGGGGGGCAAGAGACCCAGTACTTC
TRBJ1-5	NA	TRBV30	NA	CAWSGREAQPQHF	TGTGCCTGGAGCGGCAGGGAGGCTCAGCCCCAGCATTTT
TRBJ2-3	NA	TRBV28	NA	CASSPQGPDTQYF	TGTGCCAGCAGTCCTCAGGGTCCCGATACGCAGTATTTT
TRBJ2-7	NA	TRBV7-2	NA	CASSLEWTASEQYF	TGTGCCAGCAGCTTAGAATGGACAGCCAGCGAGCAGTACTTC
TRBJ1-2	NA	TRBV10-3	TRBD1	CAISGGQGVYGYTF	TGTGCCATCAGTGGGGGACAGGGTGTATATGGCTACACCTTC
TRBJ1-5	NA	TRBV5-1	TRBD1	CASSEGTGGSYSNQPQHF	TGCGCCAGCAGCGAAGGGACAGGGGGGTCCTATAGCAATCAGCCCCAGCATTTT
TRBJ1-5	NA	TRBV7-9	NA	CASSLGDSNQPQHF	TGTGCCAGCAGCTTAGGCGATAGCAATCAGCCCCAGCATTTT
TRBJ1-2	NA	TRBV11-2	TRBD1	CASSLGGTAYGYTF	TGTGCCAGCAGTCTAGGGGGGACAGCTTATGGCTACACCTTC
TRBJ1-5	NA	TRBV10-1	TRBD1	CASSLDRGRSSNQPQHF	TGCGCCAGCAGCCTCGACAGGGGCCGCAGTAGCAATCAGCCCCAGCATTTT
TRBJ1-2	once	TRBV4-1	NA	CASSQEGSLYGYTF	TGCGCCAGCAGCCAAGAGGGCTCCCTATATGGCTACACCTTC
TRBJ1-5	NA	TRBV9	TRBD1	CASSVGPGTANQPQHF	TGTGCCAGCAGCGTGGGACCAGGGACAGCCAATCAGCCCCAGCATTTT
TRBJ2-1	NA	TRBV2	NA	CASSEAPGSDEQFF	TGTGCCAGCAGTGAGGCGCCGGGGTCCGATGAGCAGTTCTTC
TRBJ2-1	NA	TRBV5-1	TRBD2	CASSWYTSGMEQFF	TGCGCCAGCAGCTGGTATACTAGCGGGATGGAGCAGTTCTTC
TRBJ2-6	NA	TRBV5-1	NA	CASSGRSGANVLTF	TGCGCCAGCAGCGGCCGCTCTGGGGCCAACGTCCTGACTTTC
TRBJ2-7	once	TRBV19	NA	CASSISTGPYEQYF	TGTGCCAGTAGTATCTCGACAGGACCCTACGAGCAGTACTTC
TRBJ2-4	NA	TRBV7-2	TRBD1	CASSPDRAHIQYF	TGTGCCAGCAGCCCGGACAGGGCGCACATTCAGTACTTC
TRBJ2-3	once	TRBV28	NA	CASSPSSSGQYF	TGTGCCAGCAGCCCTAGCAGCTCAGGGCAGTATTTT
TRBJ2-5	once	TRBV27	TRBD2	CASSIGTSGSRETQYF	TGTGCCAGCAGCATTGGGACTAGCGGGAGCAGAGAGACCCAGTACTTC
TRBJ1-1	NA	TRBV4-1	TRBD1	CASSQVWDSPNTEAFF	TGCGCCAGCAGCCAAGTCTGGGACAGCCCTAACACTGAAGCTTTCTTT
TRBJ1-1	NA	TRBV5-4	NA	CASSKTGPEAFF	TGTGCCAGCAGCAAAACAGGGCCTGAAGCTTTCTTT
TRBJ2-1	NA	TRBV6-5	TRBD2	CASSYRAGGPNEQFF	TGTGCCAGCAGTTACCGGGCGGGAGGTCCGAATGAGCAGTTCTTC
TRBJ2-5	NA	TRBV19	TRBD2	CASSPKGGRVETQYF	TGTGCCAGTAGTCCGAAGGGCGGGAGGGTTGAGACCCAGTACTTC
TRBJ2-1	NA	TRBV5-8	NA	CASSVPPGAYNEQFF	TGTGCCAGCAGTGTCCCACCCGGGGCCTACAATGAGCAGTTCTTC
TRBJ1-1	NA	TRBV13	TRBD1	CASSPRTGNTEAFF	TGTGCCAGCAGCCCCCGGACAGGAAACACTGAAGCTTTCTTT
TRBJ1-5	once	TRBV10-3	NA	CAISGGGANQPQHF	TGTGCCATCAGCGGCGGGGGCGCGAATCAGCCCCAGCATTTT
TRBJ1-4	NA	TRBV28	TRBD1	CASSSPSTGNNEKLFF	TGTGCCAGCAGCTCCCCGTCGACAGGGAATAATGAAAAACTGTTTTTT
TRBJ1-2	NA	TRBV28	TRBD1	CASSLPLRTGLGGYTF	TGTGCCAGCAGTCTTCCGCTAAGGACAGGTTTAGGTGGCTACACCTTC
TRBJ1-6	NA	TRBV28	TRBD1	CASRIGTGNSPLHF	TGTGCCAGCAGGATCGGGACAGGGAATTCACCCCTCCACTTT
TRBJ2-1	NA	TRBV13	NA	CASSLFSGAVEQFF	TGTGCCAGCAGCTTATTTTCGGGAGCAGTTGAGCAGTTCTTC
TRBJ2-7	NA	TRBV5-4	TRBD2	CASSLGGRTSAYEQYF	TGTGCCAGCAGCTTGGGGGGGAGGACTAGTGCCTACGAGCAGTACTTC
TRBJ1-2	NA	TRBV15	NA	CATSRDLGARRGYTF	TGTGCCACCAGCAGAGATCTGGGGGCGCGGCGGGGCTACACCTTC
TRBJ1-1	NA	TRBV5-4	NA	CASSLGASFMNTEAFF	TGTGCCAGCAGCTTGGGCGCCTCCTTTATGAACACTGAAGCTTTCTTT
TRBJ1-1	NA	TRBV2	NA	CASSEGLVAYTEAFF	TGTGCCAGCAGTGAAGGATTGGTCGCGTACACTGAAGCTTTCTTT
TRBJ2-3	NA	TRBV3-1/TRBV3-2	TRBD2	CASRAGTSGTDTQYF	TGTGCCAGCAGGGCCGGGACTAGCGGGACAGATACGCAGTATTTT
TRBJ1-2	NA	TRBV19	NA	CASSKWQGRGNYGYTF	TGTGCCAGTAGTAAGTGGCAGGGAAGAGGAAACTATGGCTACACCTTC
TRBJ2-1	NA	TRBV7-2	NA	CASSWSGNEQFF	TGTGCCAGCAGCTGGTCCGGGAATGAGCAGTTCTTC
TRBJ1-2	NA	TRBV7-3	TRBD1	CASSLLTGTNYGYTF	TGTGCCAGCAGCCTGCTGACAGGGACTAACTATGGCTACACCTTC
TRBJ1-1	NA	TRBV6-5	NA	CASSIREGGTEAFF	TGTGCCAGCAGTATACGCGAGGGGGGGACTGAAGCTTTCTTT
TRBJ1-4	NA	TRBV11-2	TRBD1	CASSPTRTGGDAREKLFF	TGTGCCAGCAGTCCCACTCGGACAGGGGGTGATGCAAGGGAAAAACTGTTTTTT
TRBJ1-1	NA	TRBV4-1	NA	CASSQVFLVRTEAFF	TGCGCCAGCAGCCAAGTCTTTCTTGTCCGCACTGAAGCTTTCTTT
TRBJ2-7	NA	TRBV3-1/TRBV3-2	TRBD2	CASSRGLAGIPYEQYF	TGTGCCAGCAGTCGGGGACTAGCGGGGATTCCCTACGAGCAGTACTTC
TRBJ1-4	NA	TRBV28	NA	CASSLRAGVNEKLFF	TGTGCCAGCAGTTTACGGGCGGGTGTTAATGAAAAACTGTTTTTT
TRBJ1-1	NA	TRBV11-2	NA	CASSLRGNTEAFF	TGTGCCAGCAGCTTACGGGGGAACACTGAAGCTTTCTTT
TRBJ1-4	few	TRBV4-1	TRBD1	CASSKPDRGSVATNEKLFF	TGCGCCAGCTCGAAGCCGGACAGGGGTTCTGTCGCAACTAATGAAAAACTGTTTTTT
TRBJ1-2	few	TRBV28	NA	CASSLPSVRLYGYTF	TGTGCCAGCAGCCTCCCCTCTGTCAGACTCTATGGCTACACCTTC
TRBJ1-3	NA	TRBV29-1	TRBD1	CSVTRGAGNTIYF	TGCAGCGTCACCAGGGGGGCTGGAAACACCATATATTTT
TRBJ1-5	NA	TRBV27	NA	CASSPLQGTALQGQPQHF	TGTGCCAGCAGTCCCCTGCAGGGGACGGCTCTTCAGGGTCAGCCCCAGCATTTT
TRBJ2-7	NA	TRBV5-6	TRBD2	CASSRAGGTYEQYF	TGTGCCAGCAGCCGAGCGGGAGGCACCTACGAGCAGTACTTC